This TCR beta chain came from a study of cytomegalovirus exposure and HLA in healthy donors. Background on the study: The Caucasian-associated ancestry cluster contained 75% to 85% of the roughly 370 genotyped donors.

V dropped 7 bases and J dropped 3 bases, with 19 bases sitting between them. The germline V gene has CDR1 LNHDA and CDR2 SQIVND (reference sequence). The CDR3 is 16 residues long. This clone was observed a few times. Its antigen is unidentified. In the PCR, 60 Vbeta and 13 Jbeta primers were used. Profiled with immunoSEQ multiplex PCR; TCRdb holds only in-frame clones, not every one. This table holds under 200,000 clones, around 78% found once. Findings of the study overall: Rare sequences made up most TCRs, while some public TCRs were found in many donors. Later on, an analysis tied 15,000 to 20,000 TCR beta sequences to HLA alleles at 0.05 false discovery rate.

The rearrangement uses TRBV19 and TRBJ1-5, with a tentative D call TRBD1 (6 bases). Sequencing was carried out using PBMCs. The source is a woman in her twenties or thirties in good health and CMV-seropositive. The DNA of the CDR3 is TGTGCCAGTACCTCCCGTGGGGGGGCCGTCAATCAGCCCCAGCATTTT. It is translated as CASTSRGGAVNQPQHF.